These 8 T cell receptor beta chains were all obtained from the same sample, sequenced in a study of blood T cell repertoires in COVID-19. Some clones are missing from TCRdb's copy, which holds only in-frame ones; the method was immunoSEQ multiplex PCR. The table lists approximately 60,000 clones, around 84% of them singletons. The sequenced sample was peripheral blood. These receptors were obtained from a man in his fifties with active COVID-19.

This chain links TRBV6-5 with TRBJ2-2; TRBD1 matches at 8 bases. The CDR3 is 14 residues long. Germline CDR1 MNHEY, CDR2 SVGAGI. The trim removed 11 bases at V and 5 bases at J, leaving 10 bases unmatched. The CDR3 DNA is TGTGCCGTATCTAGGACAGGGTGGACCGGGGAGCTGTTTTTT. It specifies CAVSRTGWTGELFF.

This rearrangement joins TRBV10-3 to TRBJ2-3; 11 nucleotides line up with TRBD1. CDR3 length: 16 amino acids. V gave up 0 bases and J gave up 5 bases; unmatched junction bases: 4. Germline values: CDR1 ENHRY, CDR2 SYGVKD. CDR3 coding DNA: TGTGCCATCAGTGAGTCGTCGGGACAGGGGGTAGATACGCAGTATTTT. Its protein product is CAISESSGQGVDTQYF.

The chain links TRBV9 to TRBJ1-2; tentatively, D is TRBD1 (5 bases). The CDR3 has 16 amino acids. CDR1 and CDR2 from the germline V gene are SGDLS and YYNGEE. V gave up 4 bases and J gave up 3 bases, with 19 bases separating them. CDR3 bases: TGTGCCAGCAGCTCCCTGGGGCAGGTGGGGCACTATGGCTACACCTTC. Translation: CASSSLGQVGHYGYTF. Full variable domain (rest looked up from reference TRBV9 and TRBJ1-2): DSGVTQTPKHLITATGQRVTLRCSPRSGDLSVYWYQQSLDQGLQFLIQYYNGEERAKGNILERFSAQQFPDLHSELNLSSLELGDSALYFCASSSLGQVGHYGYTFGSGTRLTVV.

In nucleotides, the CDR3 is TGTGCCAGCAGCACCCACAGGGGGGGCGACGAGCAGTACTTC. Its translation is CASSTHRGGDEQYF. The chain links TRBV9 to TRBJ2-7; possible D gene TRBD1, 8 bases. Germline V gene lookup returns CDR1 SGDLS and CDR2 YYNGEE. The CDR3 contains 14 residues. Trimming shortened V by 4 bases and J by 5 bases, and 16 bases separated the two germline ends.

This clone was found once. This chain uses TRBV7-6 with TRBJ1-1, with 8 bases aligning to TRBD1. J lost 7 bases, V lost 6 bases, and 10 bases had no gene match. The CDR3 consists of 14 residues. The germline V gene has CDR1 SGHVS and CDR2 FNYEAQ. The chain's CDR3 is CASSSGQGAREAFF. CDR3 DNA sequence: TGTGCCAGCAGTTCCGGACAGGGAGCACGTGAAGCTTTCTTT.

This rearrangement joins TRBV19 to TRBJ1-2, with D perhaps matching TRBD1 (6 bases). The CDR3 is made up of 17 amino acids. Germline V gene lookup returns CDR1 LNHDA and CDR2 SQIVND (reference sequence). Deletions cut 5 bases from V and 6 bases from J, with 25 bases between. In nucleotides, the CDR3 is TGTGCCAGTAGTCCCCTAGGGGGGGCGCCGCGGAAGGATGGCTACACCTTC. Its protein is CASSPLGGAPRKDGYTF.

CDR3 region: CASSLRQGKSYTF. The DNA of the CDR3 is TGTGCCAGCAGCTTGAGGCAGGGTAAGAGCTACACCTTC. The V and J genes are TRBV5-6 and TRBJ1-2, with D maybe TRBD1 (5 bases). CDR1 and CDR2 from the germline V gene are SGHDT and YYEEEE. The CDR3 has 13 residues. V lost 1 base and J lost 9, with 13 bases in between.

As DNA, the CDR3 is TGTGCCAGCAGACCCCCAGCGGGGCTCTACAATGAGCAGTTCTTC. Encoded protein: CASRPPAGLYNEQFF. The chain is built from TRBV6-5 and TRBJ2-1, with 7 bases lining up with TRBD2. With V trimmed by 6 bases and J by 3 bases, 8 bases remained unmatched. Germline V gene sequence: CDR1 MNHEY, CDR2 SVGAGI. The CDR3 length is 15 residues.